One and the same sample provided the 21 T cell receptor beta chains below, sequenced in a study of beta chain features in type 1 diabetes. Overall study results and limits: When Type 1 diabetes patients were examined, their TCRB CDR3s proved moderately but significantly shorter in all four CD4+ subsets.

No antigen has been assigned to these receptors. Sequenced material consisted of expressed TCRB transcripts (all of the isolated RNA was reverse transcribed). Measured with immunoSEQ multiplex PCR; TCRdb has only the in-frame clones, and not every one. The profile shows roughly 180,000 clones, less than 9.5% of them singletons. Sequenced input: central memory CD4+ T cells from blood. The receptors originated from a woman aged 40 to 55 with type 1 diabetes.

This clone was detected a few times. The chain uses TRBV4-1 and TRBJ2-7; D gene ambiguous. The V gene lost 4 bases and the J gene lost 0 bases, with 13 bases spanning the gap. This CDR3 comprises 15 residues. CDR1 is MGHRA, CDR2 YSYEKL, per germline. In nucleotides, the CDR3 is TGCGCCAGCAGCCGTCATTCCTCGGGCTCCTACGAGCAGTACTTC. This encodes CASSRHSSGSYEQYF.

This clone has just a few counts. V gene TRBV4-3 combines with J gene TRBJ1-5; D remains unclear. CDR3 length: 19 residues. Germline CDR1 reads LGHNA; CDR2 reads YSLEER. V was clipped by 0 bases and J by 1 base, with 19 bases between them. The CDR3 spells CASSQDLSSGRKSNQPQHF. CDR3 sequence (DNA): TGCGCCAGCAGCCAAGATCTCTCGTCGGGAAGGAAGAGCAATCAGCCCCAGCATTTT.

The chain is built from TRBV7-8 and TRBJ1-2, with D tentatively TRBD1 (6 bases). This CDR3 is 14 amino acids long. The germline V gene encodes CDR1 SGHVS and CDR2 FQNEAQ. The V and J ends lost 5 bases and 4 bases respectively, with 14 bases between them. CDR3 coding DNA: TGTGCCAGCAGCCTAGGGGGGGTCCCCTATGGCTACACCTTC. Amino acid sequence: CASSLGGVPYGYTF.

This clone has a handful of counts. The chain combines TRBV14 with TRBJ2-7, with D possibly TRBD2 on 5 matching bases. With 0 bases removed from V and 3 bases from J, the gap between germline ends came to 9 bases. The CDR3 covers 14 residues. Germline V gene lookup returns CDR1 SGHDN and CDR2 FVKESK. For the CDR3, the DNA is TGTGCCAGCAGCCAAGATCGAGGGATCTACGAGCAGTACTTC. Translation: CASSQDRGIYEQYF.

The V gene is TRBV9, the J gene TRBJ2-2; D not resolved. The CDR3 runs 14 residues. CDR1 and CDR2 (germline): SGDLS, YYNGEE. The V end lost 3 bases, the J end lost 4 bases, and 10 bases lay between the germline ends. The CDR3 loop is CASSGLGLTGELFF. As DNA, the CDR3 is TGTGCCAGCAGCGGTTTGGGCCTCACCGGGGAGCTGTTTTTT.

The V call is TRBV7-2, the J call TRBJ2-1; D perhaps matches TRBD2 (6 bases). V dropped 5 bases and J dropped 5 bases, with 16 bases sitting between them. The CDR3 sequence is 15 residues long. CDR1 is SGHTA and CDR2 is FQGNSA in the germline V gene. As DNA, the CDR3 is TGTGCCAGCAGCCCGGAGGGGATACGAGACAATGAGCAGTTCTTC. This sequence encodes CASSPEGIRDNEQFF.

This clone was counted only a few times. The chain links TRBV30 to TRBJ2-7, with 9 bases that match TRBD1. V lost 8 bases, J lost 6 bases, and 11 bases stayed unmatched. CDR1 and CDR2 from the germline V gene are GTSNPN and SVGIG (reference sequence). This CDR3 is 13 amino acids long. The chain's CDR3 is CAQDKTGGTEQYF. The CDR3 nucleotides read TGTGCCCAGGACAAGACAGGGGGGACCGAGCAGTACTTC.

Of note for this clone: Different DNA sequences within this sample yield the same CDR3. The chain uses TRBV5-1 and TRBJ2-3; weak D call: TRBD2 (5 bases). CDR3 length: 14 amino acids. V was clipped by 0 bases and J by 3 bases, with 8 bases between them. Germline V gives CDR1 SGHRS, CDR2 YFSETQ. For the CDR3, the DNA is TGCGCCAGCAGCTTGGCACTAGATACAGATACGCAGTATTTT. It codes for CASSLALDTDTQYF.

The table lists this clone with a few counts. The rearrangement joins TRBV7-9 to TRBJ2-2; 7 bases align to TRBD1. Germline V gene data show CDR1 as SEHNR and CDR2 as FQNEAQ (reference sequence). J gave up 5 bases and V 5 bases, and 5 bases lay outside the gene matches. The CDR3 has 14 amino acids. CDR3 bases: TGTGCCAGCAGCCCGCGACAGGGAACCGGGGAGCTGTTTTTT. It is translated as CASSPRQGTGELFF.

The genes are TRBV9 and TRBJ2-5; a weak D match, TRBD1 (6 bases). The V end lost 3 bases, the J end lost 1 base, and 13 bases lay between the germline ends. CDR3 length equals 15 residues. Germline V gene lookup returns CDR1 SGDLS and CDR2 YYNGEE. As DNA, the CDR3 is TGTGCCAGCAGCGCCCAACAGGGCGGCCAAGAGACCCAGTACTTC. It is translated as CASSAQQGGQETQYF.

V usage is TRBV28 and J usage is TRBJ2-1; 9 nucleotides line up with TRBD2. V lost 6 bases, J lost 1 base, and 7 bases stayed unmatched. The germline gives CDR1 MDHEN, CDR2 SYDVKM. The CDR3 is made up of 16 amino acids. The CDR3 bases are TGTGCCAGCAGCTCCTCTAGCGGGGTGTCCTACAATGAGCAGTTCTTC. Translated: CASSSSSGVSYNEQFF.

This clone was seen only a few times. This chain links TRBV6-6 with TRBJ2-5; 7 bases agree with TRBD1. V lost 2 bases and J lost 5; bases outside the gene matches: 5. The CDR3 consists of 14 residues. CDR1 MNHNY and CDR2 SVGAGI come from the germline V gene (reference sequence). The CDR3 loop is CASSYAQGSETQYF. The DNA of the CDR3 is TGTGCCAGCAGTTACGCACAGGGGTCGGAGACCCAGTACTTC.

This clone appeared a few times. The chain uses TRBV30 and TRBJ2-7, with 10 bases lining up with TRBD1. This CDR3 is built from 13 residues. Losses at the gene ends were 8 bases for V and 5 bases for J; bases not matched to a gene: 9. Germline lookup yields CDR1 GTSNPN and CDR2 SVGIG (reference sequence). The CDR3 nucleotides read TGTGCCATTGACAGGGGGCGAGGGAACGAGCAGTACTTC. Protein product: CAIDRGRGNEQYF.

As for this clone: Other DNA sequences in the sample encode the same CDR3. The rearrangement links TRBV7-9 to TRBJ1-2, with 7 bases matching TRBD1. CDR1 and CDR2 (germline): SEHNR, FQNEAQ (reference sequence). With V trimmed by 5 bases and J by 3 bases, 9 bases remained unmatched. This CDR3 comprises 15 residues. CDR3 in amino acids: CASSPGQGGDYGYTF. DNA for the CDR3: TGTGCCAGCAGCCCGGGGCAGGGGGGCGACTATGGCTACACCTTC.

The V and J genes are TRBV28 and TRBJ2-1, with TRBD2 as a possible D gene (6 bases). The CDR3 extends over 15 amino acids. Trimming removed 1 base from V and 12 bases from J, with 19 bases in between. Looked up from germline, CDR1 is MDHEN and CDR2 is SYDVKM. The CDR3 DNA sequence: TGTGCCAGCAGTTTATTTGCCGGGACTCCGGGGAGGCAGTTCTTC. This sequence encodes CASSLFAGTPGRQFF.

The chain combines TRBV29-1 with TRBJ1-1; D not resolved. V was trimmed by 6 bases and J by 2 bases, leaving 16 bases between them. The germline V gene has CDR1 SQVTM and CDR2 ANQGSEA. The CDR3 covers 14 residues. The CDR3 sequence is CSVGVLRANTEAFF. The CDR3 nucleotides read TGCAGCGTGGGTGTGTTGAGGGCCAACACTGAAGCTTTCTTT.

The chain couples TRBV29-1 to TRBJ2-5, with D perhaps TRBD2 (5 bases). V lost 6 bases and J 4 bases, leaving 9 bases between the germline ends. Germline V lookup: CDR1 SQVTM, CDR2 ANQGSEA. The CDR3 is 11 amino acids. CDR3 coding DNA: TGCAGCGTGCTAGCCCCAGAGACCCAGTACTTC. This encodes CSVLAPETQYF.

CDR3 bases: TGCGCCAGCAGCTTGGGGACCGCGCGGGATGAAAAACTGTTTTTT. This sequence encodes CASSLGTARDEKLFF. The chain carries TRBV5-1 and TRBJ1-4; D remains ambiguous. Germline assignment: CDR1 SGHRS and CDR2 YFSETQ. V was cut by 0 bases and J by 6 bases, with 12 bases left in between. The CDR3 covers 15 residues.

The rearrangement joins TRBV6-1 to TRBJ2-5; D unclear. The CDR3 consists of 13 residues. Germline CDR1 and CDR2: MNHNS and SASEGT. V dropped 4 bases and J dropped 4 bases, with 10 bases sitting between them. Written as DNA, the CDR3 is TGTGCCAGCAGTGTCGACACCCGAGAGACCCAGTACTTC. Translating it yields CASSVDTRETQYF.

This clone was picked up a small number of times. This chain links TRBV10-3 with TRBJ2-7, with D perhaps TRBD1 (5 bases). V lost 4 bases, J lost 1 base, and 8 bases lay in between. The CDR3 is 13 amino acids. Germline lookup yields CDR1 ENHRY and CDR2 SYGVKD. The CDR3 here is CAISGQQSYEQYF. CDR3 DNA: TGTGCCATCAGTGGACAGCAGTCCTACGAGCAGTACTTC.

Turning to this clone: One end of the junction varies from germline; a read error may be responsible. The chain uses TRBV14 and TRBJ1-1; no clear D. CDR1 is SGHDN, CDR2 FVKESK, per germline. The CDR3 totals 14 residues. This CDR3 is CASTQLGGNTEAFF. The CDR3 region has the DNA TGTGCCAGCACCCAACTCGGCGGAAACACTGAAGCTTTCTTT.